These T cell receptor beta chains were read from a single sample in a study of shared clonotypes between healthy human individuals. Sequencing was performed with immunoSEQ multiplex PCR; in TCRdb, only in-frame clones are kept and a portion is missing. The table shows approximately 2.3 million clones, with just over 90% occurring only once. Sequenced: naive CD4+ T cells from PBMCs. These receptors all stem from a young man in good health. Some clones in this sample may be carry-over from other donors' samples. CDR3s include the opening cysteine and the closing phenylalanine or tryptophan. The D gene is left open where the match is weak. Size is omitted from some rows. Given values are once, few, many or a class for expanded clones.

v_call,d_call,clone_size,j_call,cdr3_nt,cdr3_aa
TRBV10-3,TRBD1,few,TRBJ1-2,TGTGCCATCAGGGGTATCGGACAGGGAAAGGAGTATGGCTACACCTTC,CAIRGIGQGKEYGYTF
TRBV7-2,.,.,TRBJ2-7,TGTGCCAGCAGCTTAGTGAATGGCCCCACCTACGAGCAGTACTTC,CASSLVNGPTYEQYF
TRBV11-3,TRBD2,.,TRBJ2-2,TGTGCCAGCAGCACGCGGACTAGCGGGATCGGGGAGCTGTTTTTT,CASSTRTSGIGELFF
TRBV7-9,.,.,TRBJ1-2,TGTGCCAGCAGCCCGGGACTCCACCCGTCCTATGGCTACACCTTC,CASSPGLHPSYGYTF
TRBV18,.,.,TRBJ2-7,TGTGCCAGCTCACGAGACCGGGACGACGAGCAGTACTTC,CASSRDRDDEQYF
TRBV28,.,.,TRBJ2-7,TGTGCCAGCAGTCCTCAGGGACTCGAGCAGTACTTC,CASSPQGLEQYF
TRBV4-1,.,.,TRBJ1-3,TGCGCCAGCTCCGAAAAGGGATACTCTGGAAACACCATATATTTT,CASSEKGYSGNTIYF
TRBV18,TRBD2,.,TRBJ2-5,TGTGCCAGCTCACCCCAACTAGCGGGGCCTCAAGAGACCCAGTACTTC,CASSPQLAGPQETQYF
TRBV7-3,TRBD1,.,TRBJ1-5,TGTGCCAGCAGCTTTCGCCCGGACAGGTATCACGGGGGAGGGAATCAGCCCCAGCATTTT,CASSFRPDRYHGGGNQPQHF
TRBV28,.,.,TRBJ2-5,TGTGCCAGCAGTTCCGCGGAGACCCAGTACTTC,CASSSAETQYF
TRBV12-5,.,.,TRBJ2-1,TGTGCTAGTGGTTTGGCCACGGGGAGCTCCTACAATGAGCAGTTCTTC,CASGLATGSSYNEQFF
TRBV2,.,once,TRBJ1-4,TGTGCCAGTGGTGAGAACCTGGGGGCTAATGAAAAACTGTTTTTT,CASGENLGANEKLFF
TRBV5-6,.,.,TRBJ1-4,TGTGCCAGCAGCCCTGACAGGCTGGACAATGAAAAACTGTTTTTT,CASSPDRLDNEKLFF
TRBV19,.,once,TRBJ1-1,TGTGCGACCGGGGCAGAGGTAGCCACGGAAGCTTTCTTT,CATGAEVATEAFF
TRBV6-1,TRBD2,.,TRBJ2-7,TGTGCCAGCAGTGAAGGGACTAGCGGGATGTACTACGAGCAGTACTTC,CASSEGTSGMYYEQYF
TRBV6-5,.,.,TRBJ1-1,TGTGCCAGCAGTTACTCGTATCAGAGCAACACTGAAGCTTTCTTT,CASSYSYQSNTEAFF
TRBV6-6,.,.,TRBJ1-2,TGTGCCAGCAAAGGCCCCGGGGAAAACCATGGCTACACCTTC,CASKGPGENHGYTF
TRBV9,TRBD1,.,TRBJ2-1,TGTGCCAGCAGCGCAGGGGGTGGCTCCTACAATGAGCAGTTCTTC,CASSAGGGSYNEQFF
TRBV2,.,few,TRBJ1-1,TGTGCCAGCAGTGATTCCACACACACGGGCACTGAAGCTTTCTTT,CASSDSTHTGTEAFF
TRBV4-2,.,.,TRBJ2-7,TGTGCCAGCAGCCTCAGGGATAACGAGCAGTACTTC,CASSLRDNEQYF
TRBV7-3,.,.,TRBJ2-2,TGTGCCAGCAGCCCACATCCCGGGGAGCTGTTTTTT,CASSPHPGELFF
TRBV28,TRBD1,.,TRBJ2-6,TGTGCCAGCAGGGAGTTAGGGACAGGGGGCGCCTGGTCTGGGGCCAACGTCCTGACTTTC,CASRELGTGGAWSGANVLTF
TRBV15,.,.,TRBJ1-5,TGTGCCACCGGAAAAGGGGCAACACAGCCCCAGCATTTT,CATGKGATQPQHF
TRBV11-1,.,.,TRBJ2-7,TGTGCCAGCAGCCCGGGACACCCGTACGAGCAGTACTTC,CASSPGHPYEQYF